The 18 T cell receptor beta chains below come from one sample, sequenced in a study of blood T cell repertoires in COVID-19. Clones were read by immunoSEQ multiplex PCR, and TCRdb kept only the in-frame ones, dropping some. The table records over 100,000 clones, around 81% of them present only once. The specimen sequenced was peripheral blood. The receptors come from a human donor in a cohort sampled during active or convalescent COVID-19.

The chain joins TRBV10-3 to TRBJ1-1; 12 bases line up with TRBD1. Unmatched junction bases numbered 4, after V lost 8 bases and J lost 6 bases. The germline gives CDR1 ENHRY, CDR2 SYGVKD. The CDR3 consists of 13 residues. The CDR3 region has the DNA TGTGCCATCGGGGGACAGGGGGCCGCTGAAGCTTTCTTT. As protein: CAIGGQGAAEAFF.

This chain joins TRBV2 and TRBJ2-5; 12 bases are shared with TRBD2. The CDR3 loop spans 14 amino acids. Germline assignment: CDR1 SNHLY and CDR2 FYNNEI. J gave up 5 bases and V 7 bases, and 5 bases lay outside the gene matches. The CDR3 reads CASTLAGGRETQYF. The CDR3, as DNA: TGTGCCAGCACTCTAGCGGGGGGGCGGGAGACCCAGTACTTC.

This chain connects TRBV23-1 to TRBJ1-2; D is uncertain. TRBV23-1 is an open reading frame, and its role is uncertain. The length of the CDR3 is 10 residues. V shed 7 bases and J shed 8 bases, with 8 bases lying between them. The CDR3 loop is CASISIGYTF. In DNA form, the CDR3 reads TGCGCCAGCATTAGCATCGGCTACACCTTC.

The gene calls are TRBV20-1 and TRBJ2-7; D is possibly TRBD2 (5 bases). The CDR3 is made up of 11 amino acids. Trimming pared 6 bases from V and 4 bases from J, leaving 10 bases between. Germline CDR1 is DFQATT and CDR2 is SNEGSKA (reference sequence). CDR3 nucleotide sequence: TGCAGTGCCAGCGGCAGGTACGAGCAGTACTTC. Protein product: CSASGRYEQYF.

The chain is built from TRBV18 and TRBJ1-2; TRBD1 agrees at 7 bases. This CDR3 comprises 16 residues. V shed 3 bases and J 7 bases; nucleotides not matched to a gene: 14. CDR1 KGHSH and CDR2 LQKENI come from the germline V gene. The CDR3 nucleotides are TGTGCCAGCTCACCCCTCTCGGGACAGTTGGAATTTGGCTACACCTTC. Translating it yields CASSPLSGQLEFGYTF.

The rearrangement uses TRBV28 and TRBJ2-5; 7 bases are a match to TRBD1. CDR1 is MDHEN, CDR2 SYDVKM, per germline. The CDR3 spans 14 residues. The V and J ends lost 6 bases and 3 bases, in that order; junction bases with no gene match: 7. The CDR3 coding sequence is TGTGCCAGCAGCACAACAGGGGTTGAAGAGACCCAGTACTTC. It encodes CASSTTGVEETQYF.

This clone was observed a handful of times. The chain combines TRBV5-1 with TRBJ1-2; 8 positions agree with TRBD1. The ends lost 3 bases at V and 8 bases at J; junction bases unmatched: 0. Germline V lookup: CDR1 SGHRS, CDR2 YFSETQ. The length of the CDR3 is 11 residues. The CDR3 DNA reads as TGCGCCAGCAGCTCAGGGGGCGGCTACACCTTC. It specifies CASSSGGGYTF.

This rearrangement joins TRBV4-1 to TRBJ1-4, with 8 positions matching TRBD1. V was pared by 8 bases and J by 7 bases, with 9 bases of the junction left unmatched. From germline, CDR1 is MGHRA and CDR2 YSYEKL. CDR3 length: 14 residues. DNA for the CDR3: TGCGCCAGCGGACCACAGGGGGTGCGTGAAAAACTGTTTTTT. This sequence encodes CASGPQGVREKLFF.

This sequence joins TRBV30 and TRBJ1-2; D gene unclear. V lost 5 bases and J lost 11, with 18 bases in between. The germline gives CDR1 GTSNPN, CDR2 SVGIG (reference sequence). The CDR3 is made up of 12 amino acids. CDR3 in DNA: TGTGCCTGGTCTACAGTGAGAGGGCGGTACACCTTC. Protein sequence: CAWSTVRGRYTF.

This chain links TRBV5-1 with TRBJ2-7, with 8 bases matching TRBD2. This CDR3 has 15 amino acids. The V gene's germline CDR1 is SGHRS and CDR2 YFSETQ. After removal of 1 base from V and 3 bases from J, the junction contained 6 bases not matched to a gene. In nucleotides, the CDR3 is TGCGCCAGCAGCTTGTTGTCCGGGACTAGCTACGAGCAGTACTTC. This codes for CASSLLSGTSYEQYF.

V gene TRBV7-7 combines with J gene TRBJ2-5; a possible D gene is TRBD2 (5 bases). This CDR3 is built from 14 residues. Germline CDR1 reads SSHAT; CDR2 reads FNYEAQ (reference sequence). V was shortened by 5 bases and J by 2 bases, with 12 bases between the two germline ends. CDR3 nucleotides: TGTGCCAGCAGCCGTCTAGCCTATCAAGAGACCCAGTACTTC. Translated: CASSRLAYQETQYF.

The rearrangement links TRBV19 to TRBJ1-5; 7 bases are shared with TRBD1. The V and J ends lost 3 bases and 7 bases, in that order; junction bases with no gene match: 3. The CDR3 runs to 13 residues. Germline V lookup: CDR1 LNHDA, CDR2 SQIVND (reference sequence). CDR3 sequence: CASSISGGQPQHF. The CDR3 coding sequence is TGTGCCAGTAGTATTTCAGGGGGGCAGCCCCAGCATTTT.

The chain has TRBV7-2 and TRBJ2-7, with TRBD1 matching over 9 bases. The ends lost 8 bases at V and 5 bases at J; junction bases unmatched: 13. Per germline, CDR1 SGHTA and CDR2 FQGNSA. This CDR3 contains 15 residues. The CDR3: CASAPKWDRADEQYF. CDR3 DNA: TGTGCCAGCGCCCCTAAGTGGGACAGGGCGGACGAGCAGTACTTC.

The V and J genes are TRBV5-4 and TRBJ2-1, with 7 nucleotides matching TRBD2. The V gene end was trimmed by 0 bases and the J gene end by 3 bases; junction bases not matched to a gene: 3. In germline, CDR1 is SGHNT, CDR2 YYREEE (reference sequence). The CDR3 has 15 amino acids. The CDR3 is CASSLGSGNYNEQFF. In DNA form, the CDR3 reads TGTGCCAGCAGCTTGGGGAGCGGGAACTACAATGAGCAGTTCTTC.

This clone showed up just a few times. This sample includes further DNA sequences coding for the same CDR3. The CDR3 bases are TGTGCCAGCAGCCCACAGACAGGGGGCAATCAGCCCCAGCATTTT. Its translation: CASSPQTGGNQPQHF. V is TRBV7-2 and J is TRBJ1-5, with TRBD1 matching 8 bases. Germline trimming cut 5 bases from V and 2 bases from J; bases unmatched to any gene: 5. Germline values: CDR1 SGHTA, CDR2 FQGNSA. The length of the CDR3 is 15 residues. Complete variable domain (other parts from reference TRBV7-2 and TRBJ1-5): GAGVSQSPSNKVTEKGKDVELRCDPISGHTALYWYRQSLGQGLEFLIYFQGNSAPDKSGLPSDRFSAERTGGSVSTLTIQRTQQEDSAVYLCASSPQTGGNQPQHFGDGTRLSIL.

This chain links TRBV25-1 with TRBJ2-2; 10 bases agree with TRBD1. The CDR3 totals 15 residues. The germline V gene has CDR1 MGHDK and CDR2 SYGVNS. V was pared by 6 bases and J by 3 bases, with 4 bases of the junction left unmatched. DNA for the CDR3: TGTGCCAGCAGGCCGGACAGGGGGTACACCGGGGAGCTGTTTTTT. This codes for CASRPDRGYTGELFF. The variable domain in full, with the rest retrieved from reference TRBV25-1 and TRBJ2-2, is EADIYQTPRYLVIGTGKKITLECSQTMGHDKMYWYQQDPGMELHLIHYSYGVNSTEKGDLSSESTVSRIRTEHFPLTLESARPSHTSQYLCASRPDRGYTGELFFGEGSRLTVL.

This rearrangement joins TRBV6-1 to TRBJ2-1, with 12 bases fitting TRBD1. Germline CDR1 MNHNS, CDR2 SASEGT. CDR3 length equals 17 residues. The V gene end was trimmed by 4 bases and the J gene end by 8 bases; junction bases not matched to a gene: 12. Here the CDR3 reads CASSGLFGTGGLDEQFF. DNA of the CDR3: TGTGCCAGCAGTGGACTTTTTGGGACAGGGGGCTTGGATGAGCAGTTCTTC.

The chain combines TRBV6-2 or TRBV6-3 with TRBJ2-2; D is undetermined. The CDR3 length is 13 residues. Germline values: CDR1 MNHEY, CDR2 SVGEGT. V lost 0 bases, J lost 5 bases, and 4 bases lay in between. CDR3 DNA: TGTGCCAGCAGTTACTCCCTTACCGGGGAGCTGTTTTTT. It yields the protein CASSYSLTGELFF.